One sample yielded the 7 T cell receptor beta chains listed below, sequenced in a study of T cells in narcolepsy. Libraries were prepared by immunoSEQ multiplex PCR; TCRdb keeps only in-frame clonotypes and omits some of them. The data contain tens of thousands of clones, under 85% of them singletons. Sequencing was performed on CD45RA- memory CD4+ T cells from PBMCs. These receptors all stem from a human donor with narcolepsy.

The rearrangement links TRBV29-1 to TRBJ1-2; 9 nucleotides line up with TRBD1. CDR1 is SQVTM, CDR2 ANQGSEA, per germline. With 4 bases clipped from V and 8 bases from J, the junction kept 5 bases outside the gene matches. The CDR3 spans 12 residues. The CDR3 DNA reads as TGCAGCGTTGTGGACAGGGGCTGGGGCTACACCTTC. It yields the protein CSVVDRGWGYTF. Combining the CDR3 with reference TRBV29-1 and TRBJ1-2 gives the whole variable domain SAVISQKPSRDICQRGTSLTIQCQVDSQVTMMFWYRQQPGQSLTLIATANQGSEATYESGFVIDKFPISRPNLTFSTLTVSNMSPEDSSIYLCSVVDRGWGYTFGSGTRLTVV.

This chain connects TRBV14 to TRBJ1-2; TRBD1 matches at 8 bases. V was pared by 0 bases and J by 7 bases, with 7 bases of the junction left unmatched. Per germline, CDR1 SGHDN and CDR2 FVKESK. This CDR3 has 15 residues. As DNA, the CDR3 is TGTGCCAGCAGCCAAGATCCGACAGGGGATCTTGGCTACACCTTC. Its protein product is CASSQDPTGDLGYTF.

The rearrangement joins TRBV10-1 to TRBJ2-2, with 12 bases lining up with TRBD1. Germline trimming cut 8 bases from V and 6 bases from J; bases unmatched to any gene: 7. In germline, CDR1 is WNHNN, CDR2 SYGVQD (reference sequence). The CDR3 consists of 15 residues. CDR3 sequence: CASFSGQGASGELFF. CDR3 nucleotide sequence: TGCGCCAGCTTCTCGGGACAGGGGGCGTCCGGGGAGCTGTTTTTT.

Here the CDR3 reads CASSMGAGYNSPLHF. The CDR3 DNA reads as TGTGCCAGCAGTATGGGGGCAGGGTACAATTCACCCCTCCACTTT. V gene TRBV28 combines with J gene TRBJ1-6; TRBD1 is a possible D gene (6 bases). Germline V lookup: CDR1 MDHEN, CDR2 SYDVKM. The CDR3 covers 15 residues. V lost 5 bases, J lost 7 bases, and 15 bases lay in between.

The CDR3 sequence is CASSGQGGTDTQYF. The CDR3 DNA reads as TGTGCCAGTAGCGGACAGGGAGGCACAGATACGCAGTATTTT. The chain couples TRBV19 to TRBJ2-3; 8 bases agree with TRBD1. Per germline, CDR1 LNHDA and CDR2 SQIVND (reference sequence). The V gene end was trimmed by 6 bases and the J gene end by 1 base; junction bases not matched to a gene: 3. The CDR3 is 14 amino acids.

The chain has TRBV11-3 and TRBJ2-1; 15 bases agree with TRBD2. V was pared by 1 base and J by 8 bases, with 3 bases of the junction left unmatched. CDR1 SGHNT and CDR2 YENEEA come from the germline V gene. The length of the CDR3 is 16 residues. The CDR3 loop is CASSLGTSGGADEQFF. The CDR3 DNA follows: TGTGCCAGCAGCTTAGGGACTAGCGGGGGGGCAGATGAGCAGTTCTTC.

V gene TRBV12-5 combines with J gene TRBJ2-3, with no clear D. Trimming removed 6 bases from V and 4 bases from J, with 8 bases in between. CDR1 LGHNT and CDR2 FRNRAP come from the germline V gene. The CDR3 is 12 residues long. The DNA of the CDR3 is TGTGCTAGTGGGCCGAGGCCAGATACGCAGTATTTT. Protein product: CASGPRPDTQYF.